This T cell receptor (beta chain) was retrieved from a study of CD8 T cells in ankylosing spondylitis. Study results and caveats: A number of the motif variants had already been described in reactive arthritis synovial fluid and blood.

TCRdb reprocessed the 5' RACE reads via MiXCR and lists one record per CDR3 protein. This table has roughly 150,000 distinct CDR3 sequences, around 8.9% appearing once. Trimming took 3 bases from V and 7 from J, leaving 13 bases between them. CDR3 size: 13 residues. CDR1 and CDR2 (germline): PRHDT, FYEKMQ (reference sequence). This clonotype turned up a few times. No antigen is known for it. This TCR was sampled from a female donor with ankylosing spondylitis or in good health (not recorded which). Sequenced: blood, either unsorted or a sorted T cell fraction (not recorded which). This chain joins TRBV13 and TRBJ2-7; no firm D call. The CDR3 reads CASSFIGLREQYF. The DNA of the CDR3 is TGTGCCAGCAGCTTTATAGGTTTGAGGGAGCAGTACTTC.